One and the same sample provided the 9 T cell receptor beta chains below, sequenced in a study of T cell changes during pregnancy in multiple sclerosis. The repertoire was sequenced with immunoSEQ multiplex PCR; TCRdb's copy has only in-frame clones and lacks some. The data contain around 100,000 clones, about nine tenths of them seen just once; the ten biggest clones take up just under 2%. This material consisted of peripheral blood, taken after pregnancy. The source of these receptors is a female donor with multiple sclerosis, enrolled in a pregnancy study.

This clone appeared once. V is TRBV28 and J is TRBJ2-1; no clear D gene. The CDR3 runs 13 residues. V dropped 2 bases and J dropped 5 bases, with 7 bases sitting between them. Germline V gene sequence: CDR1 MDHEN, CDR2 SYDVKM. As DNA, the CDR3 is TGTGCCAGCAGTTTACTGGCCGACAATGAGCAGTTCTTC. Translation gives CASSLLADNEQFF.

The CDR3 DNA sequence: TGTGCCAGCGGGGGGGCGTACGAGCAGTACTTC. Residues: CASGGAYEQYF. V and J are TRBV28 and TRBJ2-7; tentative D call: TRBD2 (7 bases). Trimming took 8 bases from V and 4 from J, leaving 9 bases between them. This CDR3 contains 11 residues. Per germline, CDR1 MDHEN and CDR2 SYDVKM.

This chain connects TRBV6-1 to TRBJ2-2; 10 bases line up with TRBD1. CDR3 length: 15 amino acids. Germline values: CDR1 MNHNS, CDR2 SASEGT. Unmatched junction bases numbered 10, after V lost 8 bases and J lost 7 bases. CDR3 in DNA: TGTGCCAGCGAGTCGGGGGGACAGGGGATCGGGGAGCTGTTTTTT. Translation gives CASESGGQGIGELFF.

This chain connects TRBV15 to TRBJ2-7; weak D call: TRBD2 (5 bases). The CDR3 covers 14 residues. CDR1 and CDR2 from the germline V gene are LNHNV and YYDKDF (reference sequence). The ends were cut back, 1 base at V and 0 bases at J, with 7 bases in the middle. DNA for the CDR3: TGTGCCACCAGCAGAGGGGAGACCTCCTACGAGCAGTACTTC. Translation: CATSRGETSYEQYF.

J is TRBJ2-1 and V is TRBV28; tentatively, D is TRBD1 (6 bases). V lost 1 base and J lost 5, with 15 bases in between. The germline V gene encodes CDR1 MDHEN and CDR2 SYDVKM. The CDR3 has 16 amino acids. The CDR3: CASSLFQGRGHNEQFF. Written as DNA, the CDR3 is TGTGCCAGCAGTTTATTTCAGGGGCGAGGGCACAATGAGCAGTTCTTC.

This chain links TRBV29-1 with TRBJ2-3; 8 bases line up with TRBD2. The germline V gene has CDR1 SQVTM and CDR2 ANQGSEA. V lost 0 bases and J lost 4; bases outside the gene matches: 9. This CDR3 is built from 16 residues. The CDR3: CSVEENLSGNSDTQYF. CDR3 coding DNA: TGCAGCGTTGAAGAGAATCTTAGCGGGAATTCAGATACGCAGTATTTT.

This chain links TRBV10-3 with TRBJ2-7; 9 nucleotides align to TRBD1. The CDR3 runs 15 residues. Losses at the gene ends were 5 bases for V and 6 bases for J; bases not matched to a gene: 11. The germline V gene has CDR1 ENHRY and CDR2 SYGVKD. The CDR3 sequence: CAISRPSGQGREQYF. The CDR3 DNA follows: TGTGCCATCAGTAGACCCTCGGGACAGGGCCGCGAGCAGTACTTC.

This rearrangement joins TRBV5-4 to TRBJ1-1; unclear D gene. Deletions cut 1 base from V and 5 bases from J, with 9 bases between. Germline lookup yields CDR1 SGHNT and CDR2 YYREEE (reference sequence). The CDR3 runs to 13 residues. The DNA for the CDR3 is TGTGCCAGCAGCTTGAACCCGGGGACTGAAGCTTTCTTT. Amino acid sequence: CASSLNPGTEAFF.

This chain connects TRBV27 to TRBJ2-2; weak D call: TRBD1 (6 bases). The CDR3 contains 15 residues. From germline, CDR1 is MNHEY and CDR2 SMNVEV (reference sequence). Trimming removed 7 bases at V and 4 bases at J, with 16 bases between. The CDR3 coding sequence is TGTGCCAGCACCACTAGGACAGCTCTCACCGGGGAGCTGTTTTTT. The encoded protein is CASTTRTALTGELFF.